These 2 T cell receptor beta chains were sequenced from one sample in a study of blood T cell repertoires in COVID-19. TCRdb keeps only in-frame clones here, not all; method: immunoSEQ multiplex PCR. This sample has over 150,000 clones; approximately 83% occur once, and the top ten carry over 6.5%. Sequencing was carried out using PBMCs or T cells enriched from blood (not recorded which). The origin of the receptors is a man in his forties or fifties who had recovered from COVID-19.

The chain joins TRBV12-5 to TRBJ1-1; TRBD1 matches 7 bases. Germline V lookup: CDR1 LGHNT, CDR2 FRNRAP. The J segment lost 1 base and the V segment lost 5 bases, leaving 4 bases of the junction unmatched. This CDR3 comprises 14 residues. Written as DNA, the CDR3 is TGTGCTAGTGGTACCGGGACAGCGAACACTGAAGCTTTCTTT. It translates to CASGTGTANTEAFF.

This chain uses TRBV7-2 with TRBJ1-6; 7 bases are a match to TRBD1. V shed 5 bases and J 7 bases; nucleotides not matched to a gene: 11. Germline CDR1 and CDR2: SGHTA and FQGNSA. The CDR3 has 16 amino acids. The chain's CDR3 is CASSPAKQGVNSPLHF. The DNA for the CDR3 is TGTGCCAGCAGCCCCGCCAAGCAGGGGGTAAATTCACCCCTCCACTTT.